This passage covers 17 T cell receptor beta chains from one sample sequenced in a study of blood T cell repertoires in COVID-19. Sequenced by immunoSEQ multiplex PCR; TCRdb stores in-frame clones only, minus some. The sample shows 250,000 or so clones, around 90% of them seen only once. Specimen: peripheral blood. The receptors originated from a young man with active or convalescent COVID-19.

The gene calls are TRBV10-3 and TRBJ1-5; 8 positions agree with TRBD1. Germline CDR1 ENHRY, CDR2 SYGVKD. V was pared by 2 bases and J by 0 bases, with 3 bases of the junction left unmatched. This CDR3 has 16 amino acids. CDR3 loop: CAISEQGAGSNQPQHF. In nucleotides, the CDR3 is TGTGCCATCAGTGAGCAGGGGGCGGGTAGCAATCAGCCCCAGCATTTT.

The V and J genes are TRBV15 and TRBJ1-2, with 9 bases aligning to TRBD1. This CDR3 comprises 15 residues. J was trimmed by 6 bases and V by 3 bases; bases with no gene match: 8. Germline values: CDR1 LNHNV, CDR2 YYDKDF (reference sequence). CDR3 DNA: TGTGCCACCAGCAGTCATTGGACAGGGGAAGATGGCTACACCTTC. Translated, it gives CATSSHWTGEDGYTF.

This sequence joins TRBV5-4 and TRBJ1-1; TRBD1 might be the D (6 bases). CDR3 length: 12 residues. Per the germline V gene, CDR1 is SGHNT and CDR2 is YYREEE (reference sequence). V lost 10 bases and J 3 bases, leaving 13 bases between the germline ends. The CDR3, as DNA: TGTGCCGGGGGGGGGCCGGACACTGAAGCTTTCTTT. Its protein product is CAGGGPDTEAFF.

This clone turned up a few times. This sequence joins TRBV7-2 and TRBJ2-3; 11 bases align to TRBD2. This CDR3 spans 17 amino acids. Germline trimming cut 4 bases from V and 2 bases from J; bases unmatched to any gene: 8. Germline V gene data show CDR1 as SGHTA and CDR2 as FQGNSA. The CDR3, as DNA: TGTGCCAGCAGCTCCGCGCCGACTAGCGGGACCACAGATACGCAGTATTTT. Its protein product is CASSSAPTSGTTDTQYF.

This clone was seen a few times. Other DNA sequences in this specimen translate into the identical CDR3. The chain employs TRBV9 and TRBJ2-7; 11 bases align to TRBD2. The V gene end was trimmed by 4 bases and the J gene end by 1 base; junction bases not matched to a gene: 4. Germline V gene lookup returns CDR1 SGDLS and CDR2 YYNGEE. The CDR3 is 15 residues long. The CDR3 spells CASSTGTSGSYEQYF. As DNA, the CDR3 is TGTGCCAGCAGCACCGGGACTAGCGGATCCTACGAGCAGTACTTC. The variable domain in full, with the rest retrieved from reference TRBV9 and TRBJ2-7, is DSGVTQTPKHLITATGQRVTLRCSPRSGDLSVYWYQQSLDQGLQFLIQYYNGEERAKGNILERFSAQQFPDLHSELNLSSLELGDSALYFCASSTGTSGSYEQYFGPGTRLTVT.

The chain links TRBV5-4 to TRBJ2-3; weak D call: TRBD1 (7 bases). The germline gives CDR1 SGHNT, CDR2 YYREEE (reference sequence). Trimming stripped 4 bases from V and 4 bases from J, with 19 bases between. This CDR3 has 16 residues. The CDR3 DNA reads as TGTGCCAGCAGCCTCAGGGGGGCAAGATCGTCAGATACGCAGTATTTT. Protein product: CASSLRGARSSDTQYF.

The chain couples TRBV9 to TRBJ2-2; TRBD2 is a possible D gene (6 bases). CDR3 length equals 16 residues. From germline, CDR1 is SGDLS and CDR2 YYNGEE. V was clipped by 4 bases and J by 0 bases, with 13 bases between them. The CDR3 coding sequence is TGTGCCAGCAGCCCCAGTCGGGGGACGAACACCGGGGAGCTGTTTTTT. Protein: CASSPSRGTNTGELFF.

Many counts were recorded for this clone. The chain employs TRBV19 and TRBJ1-2; TRBD1 matches at 8 bases. The CDR3 contains 15 residues. V lost 5 bases and J lost 4; bases outside the gene matches: 9. The germline V gene has CDR1 LNHDA and CDR2 SQIVND (reference sequence). Here the CDR3 DNA reads TGTGCCAGTAGTTCCGGGCCAGGGGGCAGCTATGGCTACACCTTC. Translating gives CASSSGPGGSYGYTF. Using reference TRBV19 and TRBJ1-2 for the parts outside the CDR3, the full variable domain is DGGITQSPKYLFRKEGQNVTLSCEQNLNHDAMYWYRQDPGQGLRLIYYSQIVNDFQKGDIAEGYSVSREKKESFPLTVTSAQKNPTAFYLCASSSGPGGSYGYTFGSGTRLTVV.

This clone was seen a single time. The chain is built from TRBV4-2 and TRBJ2-7; D remains unclear. V shed 2 bases and J shed 4 bases, with 9 bases lying between them. This CDR3 is 13 amino acids long. In germline, CDR1 is LGHNA, CDR2 YNFKEQ. CDR3 coding DNA: TGTGCCAGCAGCCAACGACTCTCATACGAGCAGTACTTC. Residues: CASSQRLSYEQYF.

V usage is TRBV15 and J usage is TRBJ1-1; no clear D. This CDR3 comprises 15 residues. Germline CDR1 and CDR2: LNHNV and YYDKDF (reference sequence). V was shortened by 0 bases and J by 10 bases, with 18 bases between the two germline ends. The chain's CDR3 is CATSRDQASLISAFF. The DNA for the CDR3 is TGTGCCACCAGCAGAGATCAGGCATCTCTTATATCAGCTTTCTTT.

This clone appeared once. The chain employs TRBV15 and TRBJ1-2; D is uncertain. V was pared by 1 base and J by 6 bases, with 9 bases between. Per the germline V gene, CDR1 is LNHNV and CDR2 is YYDKDF (reference sequence). The CDR3 contains 13 residues. The CDR3 DNA sequence: TGTGCCACCAGCAGAGTCGCAGGTGATGGCTACACCTTC. Protein: CATSRVAGDGYTF.

The rearrangement joins TRBV3-1 (or the pseudogene TRBV3-2) to TRBJ2-5, with TRBD2 identical over 12 bases. The CDR3 consists of 16 residues. Looked up from germline, CDR1 is LGHDT and CDR2 is YNNKEL (reference sequence). With V trimmed by 2 bases and J by 4 bases, 5 bases remained unmatched. CDR3 bases: TGTGCCAGCAGCCAAACTAGCGGGAGGCATGGAGAGACCCAGTACTTC. This codes for CASSQTSGRHGETQYF.

The chain recombines TRBV9 with TRBJ2-7; D not certain. CDR3 length: 13 amino acids. Germline-derived CDR1 and CDR2 are SGDLS and YYNGEE. V was cut by 0 bases and J by 4 bases, with 8 bases left in between. CDR3 DNA sequence: TGTGCCAGCAGCGTAGGAGGTAATTACGAGCAGTACTTC. Amino acid sequence: CASSVGGNYEQYF.

This rearrangement joins TRBV11-2 to TRBJ2-1, with TRBD2 matching 7 bases. The CDR3 is made up of 12 amino acids. V was pared by 7 bases and J by 3 bases, with 0 bases of the junction left unmatched. CDR1 is SGHAT and CDR2 is FQNNGV in the germline V gene. The CDR3 spells CASTSGYNEQFF. In nucleotides, the CDR3 is TGTGCCAGCACTAGCGGCTACAATGAGCAGTTCTTC.

On this clone itself: Germline and junction disagree at one end, which may indicate a read error. V is TRBV7-7 and J is TRBJ2-5, with a tentative D call TRBD1 (5 bases). Germline V gives CDR1 SSHAT, CDR2 FNYEAQ (reference sequence). CDR3 size: 14 residues. The CDR3: CASSLAGREETQYF. CDR3 sequence (DNA): TGTGCTAGCAGCTTAGCAGGCAGGGAAGAGACCCAGTACTTC.

The chain recombines TRBV20-1 with TRBJ1-5, with TRBD1 identical over 10 bases. The CDR3 spans 15 residues. The ends lost 3 bases at V and 5 bases at J; junction bases unmatched: 7. Germline loops: CDR1 DFQATT, CDR2 SNEGSKA (reference sequence). CDR3 coding DNA: TGCAGTGCTAGTCCCGGGACAGGGGTTTATCAGCCCCAGCATTTT. The encoded protein is CSASPGTGVYQPQHF.

This clone was observed a single time. This chain joins TRBV29-1 and TRBJ2-5; TRBD2 might be the D (5 bases). The CDR3 contains 12 residues. CDR1 SQVTM and CDR2 ANQGSEA come from the germline V gene. V dropped 7 bases and J dropped 0 bases, with 9 bases sitting between them. The chain's CDR3 is CSASADQETQYF. For the CDR3, the DNA is TGCAGCGCCTCAGCGGACCAAGAGACCCAGTACTTC.